This section outlines one TCR beta chain sequence together with its context. Cohort assignment relied on participant-reported clinical history. Contact with a PCR-confirmed or clinician-diagnosed COVID-19 case occurred within 2 weeks of entry. This record comes from a study of blood T cell repertoires in COVID-19. About the study: Samples representing acute and convalescent COVID-19 were sourced from the United States, Italy and Spain.

Assay: immunoSEQ multiplex PCR; the TCRdb copy retains only in-frame clones and omits some. The profile shows under 250,000 clones, under 90% of them singletons. Germline V gene sequence: CDR1 SNHLY, CDR2 FYNNEI. This CDR3 region has 14 residues. Unmatched junction bases numbered 5, after V lost 8 bases and J lost 4 bases. Sample: PBMCs or T cells enriched from blood (not recorded which). This receptor was taken from a woman aged 40 to 50 who had been exposed to COVID-19. The chain combines TRBV2 with TRBJ1-3; 10 bases are a match to TRBD1. The CDR3 protein is CASSGTGEGNTIYF. CDR3 bases: TGTGCCAGCTCCGGGACAGGGGAAGGAAACACCATATATTTT.